Included here is one T cell receptor (beta chain) sequence, with context. Antigen: not known. Germline CDR1 reads SEHNR; CDR2 reads FQNEAQ (reference sequence). Deletions cut 5 bases from V and 2 bases from J, with 19 bases between. This CDR3 spans 17 amino acids. Clones were sequenced by immunoSEQ multiplex PCR, and TCRdb holds only the in-frame ones, with some missing. The sample contains 70,000 to 95,000 clones, around 94% of which appear only once. The sample comes from a study of OX40 agonist ivuxolimab in advanced cancers. Study-level background: The treatment was a fully human IgG2 OX40 agonist, ivuxolimab. Patients in the trial were receiving intravenous ivuxolimab every 2 weeks, at doses of 0.01 to 10 mg/kg. Findings and caveats of the study: There was clonal expansion of CD4+ and CD8+ blood T cells by week 6 at 0.1 to 3.0 mg/kg.

The receptor comes from an adult with an advanced solid tumor such as melanoma, head and neck, liver or kidney cancer. The material sequenced was CD4+ or CD8+ T cells sorted from blood, taken in a trial of the OX40 agonist ivuxolimab. The chain joins TRBV7-9 to TRBJ2-4; D tentatively reads TRBD1 or TRBD2 (6 bases each). This chain's CDR3 is CASSPEGGIVTKNIQYF. CDR3 sequence (DNA): TGTGCCAGCAGCCCTGAGGGGGGAATAGTGACCAAAAACATTCAGTACTTC.